This T cell receptor beta chain comes out of a study of tumor and adjacent non-tumor tissue in lung cancer. About the research overall: Around 4 million productive TCRbeta reads were obtained per sample on average. Study-level points and caveats: Tumor repertoires had a smaller top 100 clone share than normal lung.

This sample's RNA came from whole unsorted tissue. Distant lung tissue was collected more than 3 cm away from the tumor edge. A modified ARM-PCR protocol with three rounds of nested PCR amplified TCRbeta. TCRdb passed the multiplex PCR reads through MiXCR, listing each CDR3 protein once. The sample lists 80,000 to 130,000 distinct CDR3 sequences, approximately 65% occurring once. CDR3 length equals 15 residues. Comment on this clonotype: Its antigen is unidentified. Compared with germline, one end of the junction differs, possibly owing to a read error.

This chain links TRBV6-7 with TRBJ1-1; no definite D call. TRBV6-7 is assigned to the ORF class and has an uncertain function. Input material: distant non-tumor lung tissue. This TCR derives from a man aged 25 to 40 with non-small cell lung cancer. The CDR3 is CAISGTDGTNTEAFF. In nucleotides, the CDR3 is TGTGCCATCAGTGGAACGGACGGCACGAACACTGAAGCTTTCTTT.